This T cell receptor (beta chain) comes out of a study of T cells after yellow fever vaccination. TCRdb reprocessed the 5' RACE reads with MiXCR, giving one entry per CDR3 protein. The sample includes about 160,000 distinct CDR3 sequences, more than 5.5% of them seen just once. This clonotype has ten or more counts. Germline V gene lookup returns CDR1 SGHRS and CDR2 YFSETQ. V was trimmed by 0 bases and J by 2 bases, leaving 10 bases between them. This CDR3 has 15 residues. This chain uses TRBV5-1 with TRBJ2-3; no clear D. The TCR was taken from a young man who received the YFV17D yellow fever vaccine. This specimen was CD4+ T cells sorted from PBMCs, taken 5 days after the first yellow fever vaccination. CDR3 bases: TGCGCCAGCAGCTTGGCAACAGAGCTCACAGATACGCAGTATTTT. Protein: CASSLATELTDTQYF.